This T cell receptor (beta chain) was retrieved from a study of T cells after yellow fever vaccination. Whole-study results and caveats: It was a small share of clonotypes that appeared in both CD4 and CD8 compartments.

TCRdb itself ran the 5' RACE reads through MiXCR, one entry per CDR3 protein. This sample has 400,000 to 650,000 distinct CDR3 sequences; 21% occur once, and the top ten carry about 17%. For this clonotype: The antigen is not known.

The clonotype originates from a man aged 18 to 30 who received the YFV17D yellow fever vaccine. The starting material was PBMCs, obtained about 20 days after the first yellow fever vaccination.

In DNA form, the CDR3 reads TGCGCCAGCAGCTTGGCCTTTGACGGCTACACCTTC. Encoded protein: CASSLAFDGYTF. The rearrangement links TRBV5-1 to TRBJ1-2; D remains unclear. The germline V and J ends were trimmed by 0 bases and 8 bases, with 8 bases remaining between them. In germline, CDR1 is SGHRS, CDR2 YFSETQ. This CDR3 spans 12 amino acids.